Listed here are 19 T cell receptor beta chains from one sample, sequenced in a study of T-cell reconstitution after alpha-beta-depleted transplantation in children. Researchers prepared the TCRbeta library using unique molecular identifiers, the study reports. TCRdb called the PCR reads again in MiXCR, with one record for every CDR3 protein. The sample lists around 500,000 distinct CDR3 sequences; under 25% were seen once. This sample comprised PBMCs, mostly from graft donor cells, obtained 360 days after TCRalphabeta/CD19-depleted stem cell transplant. These receptors all come from a boy in the first two years of life who had a stem cell transplant for acute myeloid leukemia, so the T cells may come from the graft donor.

This clonotype was found a few times. The chain joins TRBV4-3 to TRBJ1-2; 8 bases align to TRBD1. From germline, CDR1 is LGHNA and CDR2 YSLEER. Trimming cost V 0 bases and J 2 bases; bases outside gene matches: 8. The CDR3 length is 17 residues. The CDR3 DNA sequence: TGCGCCAGCAGCCAAGATCAGACAGGGGAGCGGAACTATGGCTACACCTTC. Encoded protein: CASSQDQTGERNYGYTF.

This clonotype was detected only a few times. This chain uses TRBV7-6 with TRBJ2-7, with 8 nucleotides matching TRBD1. Germline loops: CDR1 SGHVS, CDR2 FNYEAQ. Germline trimming cut 6 bases from V and 0 bases from J; bases unmatched to any gene: 7. The CDR3 sequence is 15 residues long. The CDR3 reads CASSPDREASYEQYF. The CDR3, as DNA: TGTGCCAGCAGTCCGGACAGGGAGGCCTCCTACGAGCAGTACTTC.

V and J are TRBV7-9 and TRBJ2-5; 7 bases are shared with TRBD2. Trimming cost V 1 base and J 2 bases; bases outside gene matches: 4. CDR1 is SEHNR, CDR2 FQNEAQ, per germline (reference sequence). The CDR3 is 15 amino acids. CDR3 sequence: CASSLGSSGQETQYF. In DNA, the CDR3 is TGTGCCAGCAGCTTAGGCTCTAGCGGACAAGAGACCCAGTACTTC.

This chain links TRBV6-6 with TRBJ2-2; D is unclear. This CDR3 has 12 amino acids. V shed 2 bases and J shed 7 bases, with 5 bases lying between them. Germline V gives CDR1 MNHNY, CDR2 SVGAGI (reference sequence). The CDR3 DNA follows: TGTGCCAGCAGTTACCTCGGCGGGGAGCTGTTTTTT. It codes for CASSYLGGELFF.

V gene TRBV29-1 combines with J gene TRBJ1-5; D unresolved. V gave up 3 bases and J gave up 7 bases, with 10 bases separating them. Looked up from germline, CDR1 is SQVTM and CDR2 is ANQGSEA. The CDR3 length is 12 residues. The DNA for the CDR3 is TGCAGCGTTGAGTTGAGGGTACAGCCCCAGCATTTT. This translates into CSVELRVQPQHF.

This clonotype appeared many times. The genes are TRBV4-1 and TRBJ1-1; D gene ambiguous. From germline, CDR1 is MGHRA and CDR2 YSYEKL. The CDR3 is made up of 13 amino acids. Trimming took off 1 base at V and 6 bases at J, with 9 bases between the two ends. The CDR3 loop reads CASSQGGPAEAFF. The DNA of the CDR3 is TGCGCCAGCAGCCAAGGCGGACCCGCTGAAGCTTTCTTT.

The V and J genes are TRBV25-1 and TRBJ1-6; D is possibly TRBD1 (6 bases). Per the germline V gene, CDR1 is MGHDK and CDR2 is SYGVNS. This CDR3 contains 16 residues. The V gene lost 0 bases and the J gene lost 4 bases, with 10 bases spanning the gap. CDR3 amino acids: CASSEYRGQYNSPLHF. The DNA of the CDR3 is TGTGCCAGCAGTGAATATAGAGGACAGTATAATTCACCCCTCCACTTT.

This clonotype has only a few counts. CDR3 sequence reads: CASSLDSHNTEAFF. CDR3 DNA sequence: TGTGCCAGCAGTTTAGACAGCCATAACACTGAAGCTTTCTTT. This sequence joins TRBV12-3 or TRBV12-4 and TRBJ1-1; D unclear. The CDR3 sequence is 14 residues long. V was cut by 1 base and J by 2 bases, with 8 bases left in between.

This clonotype came up many times. This chain connects TRBV4-3 to TRBJ2-4; 9 bases agree with TRBD1. The germline gives CDR1 LGHNA, CDR2 YSLEER. The trim removed 4 bases at V and 4 bases at J, leaving 2 bases unmatched. The CDR3 loop spans 14 amino acids. The CDR3 DNA is TGCGCCAGCAGCCTTGGGACAGGGAAAAACATTCAGTACTTC. It is translated as CASSLGTGKNIQYF.

In nucleotides, the CDR3 is TGCAGTGCTAGTGAGATCCCTGGAAGCTCCTACGAGCAGTACTTC. Amino acid sequence: CSASEIPGSSYEQYF. The chain joins TRBV20-1 to TRBJ2-7; no clear D. The length of the CDR3 is 15 residues. V was pared by 3 bases and J by 0 bases, with 15 bases between. The germline gives CDR1 DFQATT, CDR2 SNEGSKA (reference sequence).

This clonotype showed up many times. The rearrangement uses TRBV20-1 and TRBJ1-1, with 7 positions matching TRBD1. The CDR3 sequence is 13 residues long. Germline assignment: CDR1 DFQATT and CDR2 SNEGSKA (reference sequence). The V gene end was trimmed by 3 bases and the J gene end by 1 base; junction bases not matched to a gene: 2. The CDR3 protein is CSARTGTNTEAFF. CDR3 sequence (DNA): TGCAGTGCTAGGACAGGGACGAACACTGAAGCTTTCTTT.

Many counts were recorded for this clonotype. The chain is built from TRBV4-2 and TRBJ2-1; TRBD2 agrees at 11 bases. This CDR3 has 17 amino acids. Germline CDR1 is LGHNA and CDR2 is YNFKEQ. V lost 1 base, J lost 2 bases, and 4 bases stayed unmatched. CDR3 sequence (DNA): TGTGCCAGCAGCCAAGTAACTAGCGGGGGAACCTACAATGAGCAGTTCTTC. This encodes CASSQVTSGGTYNEQFF.

This clonotype was observed a handful of times. The chain is built from TRBV20-1 and TRBJ1-5; a weak D match, TRBD1 (6 bases). CDR3 size: 20 residues. The V end was cut by 0 bases, the J end by 1 base, with 25 bases between. The germline CDR1 and CDR2 sequences are DFQATT and SNEGSKA (reference sequence). The CDR3 bases are TGCAGTGCTAGAGACCTAGATTGGGACATTTTAAAGGCGAGCAATCAGCCCCAGCATTTT. Amino acids: CSARDLDWDILKASNQPQHF.

The V gene is TRBV29-1, the J gene TRBJ2-5; D is possibly TRBD1 (6 bases). Trimming stripped 6 bases from V and 0 bases from J, with 11 bases between. CDR1 and CDR2 from the germline V gene are SQVTM and ANQGSEA. CDR3 length: 13 residues. The CDR3 DNA follows: TGCAGCGTCCCCTCAGGGGACCAAGAGACCCAGTACTTC. Translating it yields CSVPSGDQETQYF.

In its sample, this clonotype was seen a few times. V gene TRBV7-2 combines with J gene TRBJ1-1, with D possibly TRBD1 on 6 matching bases. This CDR3 has 15 residues. Germline CDR1 reads SGHTA; CDR2 reads FQGNSA. V was trimmed by 0 bases and J by 1 base, leaving 9 bases between them. CDR3 residues: CASSLAPTGNTEAFF. As DNA, the CDR3 is TGTGCCAGCAGCTTAGCACCGACAGGGAACACTGAAGCTTTCTTT. Looking up the rest from reference TRBV7-2 and TRBJ1-1 gives the full variable domain: GAGVSQSPSNKVTEKGKDVELRCDPISGHTALYWYRQSLGQGLEFLIYFQGNSAPDKSGLPSDRFSAERTGGSVSTLTIQRTQQEDSAVYLCASSLAPTGNTEAFFGQGTRLTVV.

The chain recombines TRBV12-3 or TRBV12-4 with TRBJ1-1; D remains unclear. The CDR3 has 12 amino acids. The CDR3 sequence is CASHLGYTEAFF. For the CDR3, the DNA is TGTGCTTCCCACTTGGGGTACACTGAAGCTTTCTTT.

Ten or more counts support this clonotype. The V call is TRBV10-3, the J call TRBJ1-2; D gene unclear. The V and J ends lost 3 bases and 8 bases respectively, with 16 bases between them. CDR1 is ENHRY, CDR2 SYGVKD, per germline. The CDR3 is made up of 14 amino acids. The CDR3 reads CAISDPGRPEGYTF. DNA of the CDR3: TGTGCCATCAGTGACCCGGGTCGCCCAGAGGGCTACACCTTC.

There are many counts of this clonotype. The V and J genes are TRBV29-1 and TRBJ2-1, with no clear D. The CDR3 has 13 amino acids. Trimming stripped 1 base from V and 9 bases from J, with 13 bases between. Germline-derived CDR1 and CDR2 are SQVTM and ANQGSEA. The CDR3 spells CSVEGSPAAEQFF. CDR3 nucleotide sequence: TGCAGCGTTGAAGGGTCCCCCGCTGCTGAGCAGTTCTTC.

The chain uses TRBV6-5 and TRBJ2-2; 8 positions agree with TRBD1. There are 16 residues in the CDR3. Germline V CDR1 and CDR2: MNHEY, SVGAGI. V lost 2 bases, J lost 7 bases, and 9 bases stayed unmatched. DNA of the CDR3: TGTGCCAGCAGTTACGATCCAGGGGGCTATGTCGGGGAGCTGTTTTTT. Its protein is CASSYDPGGYVGELFF.